These T cell receptor beta chains were read from a single sample in a study of T cells in Graves' hyperthyroidism and ophthalmopathy. TCRdb re-derived calls from the multiplex PCR reads in MiXCR, one entry per CDR3 protein. The sample lists roughly 800,000 distinct CDR3 sequences; roughly 40% were seen once. The sequencing sample was made of blood. The receptors were gathered from a man aged 18 to 30 with Graves' hyperthyroidism. The CDR3 runs from the conserved cysteine through the conserved F or W. D genes are given only for firm matches. Only part of the rows carry a size: once, few, many, or a class if the clone is expanded.

TRBJ2-6 15 many TRBV12-3/TRBV12-4 NA TGTGCCAGCAGTGCAAGTTACTCTGGGGCCAACGTCCTGACTTTC CASSASYSGANVLTF
TRBJ1-1 15 once TRBV19 NA TGTGCCAGCAGCCTGCCGATTACAGGGTTTACTGAAGCTTTCTTT CASSLPITGFTEAFF
TRBJ2-7 15 many TRBV9 TRBD2 TGTGCCAGCAGCGTCTCCGGGACTAGCGACTACGAGCAGTACTTC CASSVSGTSDYEQYF
TRBJ1-6 14 NA TRBV7-8 TRBD1 TGTGCCAGCAGAGCCGGGACAGAAGATTCACCCCTCCACTTT CASRAGTEDSPLHF
TRBJ1-1 14 NA TRBV13 NA TGTGCCAGCAGCTCGAGAAACATGAACACTGAAGCTTTCTTT CASSSRNMNTEAFF
TRBJ1-6 15 NA TRBV7-8 NA TGTGCCAGCAGCTTGGGATTAGGGACGACCTCACCCCTCCACTTT CASSLGLGTTSPLHF
TRBJ1-6 14 NA TRBV2 NA TGTGCCAGCAGTGCGGGTCAGGCAAATTCACCCCTCCACTTT CASSAGQANSPLHF
TRBJ1-2 13 NA TRBV13 NA TGTGCCAGCAGCACCCAGGGGAACTATGGCTACACCTTC CASSTQGNYGYTF
TRBJ1-5 15 NA TRBV20-1 TRBD1 TGCAGTGCTAGAGTAGGAGGGACAGGCGATCAGCCCCAGCATTTT CSARVGGTGDQPQHF
TRBJ2-3 14 NA TRBV24-1 NA TGTGCCACCAGTGATAGCCCTAGCACAGATACGCAGTATTTT CATSDSPSTDTQYF
TRBJ1-2 14 NA TRBV19 TRBD1 TGTGCCAGTAGGATGCCCGGGACAGGGAATGGCTACACCTTC CASRMPGTGNGYTF
TRBJ2-7 15 few TRBV2 TRBD1 TGTGCCAGCAGTTTCGAACAGGGGTTCTCCTACGAGCAGTACTTC CASSFEQGFSYEQYF
TRBJ1-5 15 few TRBV10-3 NA TGTGCCAGCAGTTTATCAGGACAGACCAATCAGCCCCAGCATTTT CASSLSGQTNQPQHF
TRBJ1-5 14 NA TRBV29-1 NA TGCAGCGTTGAAGGATGGGCGGATAGAGAGACCCAGCATTTT CSVEGWADRETQHF
TRBJ1-3 13 many TRBV20-1 TRBD1 TGCAGTGCTAGAGGGACAGGGGGAAACACCATATATTTT CSARGTGGNTIYF
TRBJ1-3 13 many TRBV2 NA TGTGCCAGCAAATGGGGCTCTGGAAACACCATATATTTT CASKWGSGNTIYF
TRBJ2-7 15 NA TRBV20-1 NA TGCAGTGCTAGTTTCATTCGACAGGTCTCCTACGAGCAGTACTTC CSASFIRQVSYEQYF
TRBJ2-7 15 many TRBV25-1 TRBD2 TGTGCCAGCAGTGTACCGGGACTAGGGGCCTACGAGCAGTACTTC CASSVPGLGAYEQYF
TRBJ1-6 14 many TRBV7-8 NA TGTGCCAGCAGCTTCCGACAGATCAATTCACCCCTCCACTTT CASSFRQINSPLHF
TRBJ1-6 15 NA TRBV6-5 TRBD1 TGTGCCAGCAGTACTCGGGACAGGCGGAATTCACCCCTCCACTTT CASSTRDRRNSPLHF
TRBJ2-7 16 NA TRBV4-1 TRBD2 TGCGCCAGCAGCCAAGCCCAAGGACTAGCGGGAGACGAGCAGTACTTC CASSQAQGLAGDEQYF
TRBJ2-2 17 NA TRBV7-8 NA TGCGCCAGCAGTCTACAGGGATTTGGCCGGAACACCGGGGAGCTGTTTTTT CASSLQGFGRNTGELFF
TRBJ1-1 14 many TRBV20-1 NA TGCAGTGCTAGACACTTGGGCTCGGACACTGAAGCTTTCTTT CSARHLGSDTEAFF
TRBJ1-4 16 NA TRBV4-3 NA TGCGCCAGCAGCCAATCTTTTCGGTCCTCTAATGAAAAACTGTTTTTT CASSQSFRSSNEKLFF
TRBJ1-5 14 many TRBV20-1 NA TGCAGTGCTAGAGCCGGGGGGGATGCTCAGCCCCAGCATTTT CSARAGGDAQPQHF
TRBJ2-5 15 NA TRBV5-1 NA TGCGCCAGCAGCCAGGGGACGGCCGGGGGAGAGACCCAGTACTTC CASSQGTAGGETQYF
TRBJ1-5 12 many TRBV2 NA TGTGCCAGCATGGGGATGGATCAGCCCCAGCATTTT CASMGMDQPQHF
TRBJ2-1 12 NA TRBV7-8 NA TGTGCCAGCAGCCGTCAAGTCAATGAGCAGTTCTTC CASSRQVNEQFF
TRBJ2-5 15 many TRBV10-3 TRBD1 TGTGCCATCAGCTCCGGGACAGGGGCTCAAGAGACCCAGTACTTC CAISSGTGAQETQYF
TRBJ2-5 16 NA TRBV24-1 NA TGTGCCACCAGTGAATCCGTCGCCGGGCCACAAGAGACCCAGTACTTC CATSESVAGPQETQYF